The 18 T cell receptor beta chains presented below share a single source sample, sequenced in a study of OX40 agonist ivuxolimab in advanced cancers. Repertoires were generated with immunoSEQ multiplex PCR, while TCRdb's copy carries only in-frame clones and drops some. The repertoire consists of 90,000 to 120,000 clones, with just over 90% occurring once and the leading ten covering more than 0.25%. The material sequenced was CD4+ or CD8+ T cells sorted from blood, taken in a trial of the OX40 agonist ivuxolimab. These TCRs come from an adult with an advanced solid tumor such as melanoma, head and neck, liver or kidney cancer.

This clone has more than one count but fewer than ten. CDR3 residues: CASSHGQDGELFF. DNA of the CDR3: TGTGCCAGCAGTCACGGACAGGACGGGGAGCTGTTTTTT. V is TRBV27 and J is TRBJ2-2; TRBD1 matches at 7 bases. The V and J ends lost 5 bases and 7 bases, in that order; junction bases with no gene match: 4. Germline V gives CDR1 MNHEY, CDR2 SMNVEV (reference sequence). The CDR3 is 13 residues long.

V gene TRBV6-5 combines with J gene TRBJ2-1; 8 positions agree with TRBD1. This CDR3 contains 15 residues. CDR1 and CDR2 (germline): MNHEY, SVGAGI. J was trimmed by 5 bases and V by 6 bases; bases with no gene match: 9. The chain's CDR3 is CASSERTGQDNEQFF. CDR3 coding DNA: TGTGCCAGCAGCGAACGGACAGGGCAGGACAATGAGCAGTTCTTC.

The J gene is TRBJ2-1, the V gene TRBV27, with TRBD2 as a possible D gene (6 bases). Germline CDR1 is MNHEY and CDR2 is SMNVEV (reference sequence). This CDR3 contains 14 residues. Trimming pared 6 bases from V and 8 bases from J, leaving 17 bases between. The CDR3 protein is CASSRRAGRDEQFF. As DNA, the CDR3 is TGTGCCAGCAGCCGACGCGCGGGGCGAGATGAGCAGTTCTTC.

This CDR3 is CASSQLWDTDYGYTF. The CDR3 nucleotides read TGCGCCAGCAGCCAGTTATGGGACACCGACTATGGCTACACCTTC. V gene TRBV4-1 combines with J gene TRBJ1-2, with D possibly being TRBD1 (6 bases). The germline V gene has CDR1 MGHRA and CDR2 YSYEKL. This CDR3 region has 15 residues. Trimming shortened V by 3 bases and J by 3 bases, and 14 bases separated the two germline ends.

The chain carries TRBV5-4 and TRBJ2-3; D remains unclear. Trimming left V 6 bases short and J 5 bases short, with 13 bases between. Per germline, CDR1 SGHNT and CDR2 YYREEE (reference sequence). The CDR3 runs 13 residues. The CDR3 sequence is CASTHDPQDTQYF. The CDR3 DNA is TGTGCCAGCACTCACGACCCGCAAGATACGCAGTATTTT.

The genes are TRBV25-1 and TRBJ2-1; 8 positions match TRBD2. V dropped 6 bases and J dropped 9; count of bases not matched to a gene: 13. The CDR3 spans 15 residues. Per germline, CDR1 MGHDK and CDR2 SYGVNS. The CDR3 DNA reads as TGTGCCAGCAGCGTCCGGGGACTAGGAGGGCGTGAGCAGTTCTTC. This codes for CASSVRGLGGREQFF.

The DNA of the CDR3 is TGTGCCAGCATTCGGACTAGCGGCCTCAGTGAGCAGTTCTTC. Protein: CASIRTSGLSEQFF. This chain uses TRBV2 with TRBJ2-1, with 10 bases lining up with TRBD2. Germline lookup yields CDR1 SNHLY and CDR2 FYNNEI. This CDR3 is 14 amino acids long. V lost 7 bases to trimming and J lost 9 bases; unmatched junction nucleotides: 9.

V is TRBV29-1 and J is TRBJ2-5; no definite D call. V lost 8 bases to trimming and J lost 3 bases, with 13 bases between them. There are 12 residues in the CDR3. In germline, CDR1 is SQVTM, CDR2 ANQGSEA. CDR3 in DNA: TGCAGCTCAAAACGGACGGAAGAGACCCAGTACTTC. It encodes CSSKRTEETQYF.

V is TRBV5-6 and J is TRBJ1-1, with D possibly TRBD1 on 5 matching bases. V was cut by 6 bases and J by 1 base, with 13 bases left in between. Germline V gives CDR1 SGHDT, CDR2 YYEEEE. The CDR3 has 14 amino acids. The CDR3 spells CASTFLGENTEAFF. CDR3 DNA sequence: TGTGCCAGCACTTTCCTAGGGGAGAACACTGAAGCTTTCTTT.

J is TRBJ1-6 and V is TRBV27, with 7 bases identical to TRBD1. The V gene's germline CDR1 is MNHEY and CDR2 SMNVEV (reference sequence). The CDR3 loop spans 16 amino acids. The V gene end was trimmed by 6 bases and the J gene end by 0 bases; junction bases not matched to a gene: 5. CDR3 amino acids: CASSRQGISYNSPLHF. As DNA, the CDR3 is TGTGCCAGCAGCAGACAGGGAATCTCCTATAATTCACCCCTCCACTTT.

The V and J genes are TRBV7-3 and TRBJ2-1; 7 bases map to TRBD2. Germline V lookup: CDR1 SGHTA, CDR2 FQGTGA. The CDR3 spans 18 residues. Trimming at V came to 1 base and at J to 4 bases, leaving 13 bases not matched to a gene. The CDR3 spells CASSLRAYMGEGYNEQFF. The CDR3 DNA is TGTGCCAGCAGCTTAAGGGCGTATATGGGGGAGGGGTACAATGAGCAGTTCTTC.

V usage is TRBV6-1 and J usage is TRBJ2-2, with D perhaps TRBD1 or TRBD2 (5 bases each). The ends were cut back, 7 bases at V and 5 bases at J, with 11 bases in the middle. This CDR3 region has 13 residues. CDR1 and CDR2 (germline): MNHNS, SASEGT. The DNA of the CDR3 is TGTGCCAGCACCCCGGGGCATACCGGGGAGCTGTTTTTT. Protein: CASTPGHTGELFF.

The chain employs TRBV2 and TRBJ2-7; TRBD2 matches 15 bases. The CDR3 loop spans 14 amino acids. J was trimmed by 6 bases and V by 5 bases; bases with no gene match: 2. Germline lookup yields CDR1 SNHLY and CDR2 FYNNEI. CDR3 sequence (DNA): TGTGCCAGCAGTCGGACTAGCGGGGGGGGCGAGCAGTACTTC. Translated, it gives CASSRTSGGGEQYF.

V gene TRBV28 combines with J gene TRBJ2-7; TRBD2 matches at 10 bases. The CDR3 consists of 15 residues. Germline V gene data show CDR1 as MDHEN and CDR2 as SYDVKM. V was clipped by 3 bases and J by 3 bases; unmatched bases: 5. The CDR3 loop reads CASSLRGLASYEQYF. As DNA, the CDR3 is TGTGCCAGCAGTTTGAGGGGACTAGCGAGCTACGAGCAGTACTTC. The full variable domain, with the rest looked up from reference TRBV28 and TRBJ2-7, is DVKVTQSSRYLVKRTGEKVFLECVQDMDHENMFWYRQDPGLGLRLIYFSYDVKMKEKGDIPEGYSVSREKKERFSLILESASTNQTSMYLCASSLRGLASYEQYFGPGTRLTVT.

This rearrangement joins TRBV6-1 to TRBJ2-5; perhaps TRBD2 as D (5 bases). The J call is uncertain, as TRBJ2-7 better fits the DNA end. Germline V gene data show CDR1 as MNHNS and CDR2 as SASEGT. The length of the CDR3 is 14 residues. CDR3 in amino acids: CASSELTRTPEQYF. CDR3 in DNA: TGTGCCAGCAGTGAACTAACTAGAACTCCCGAGCAGTACTTC.

The chain carries TRBV27 and TRBJ2-6; 7 bases are a match to TRBD1. The CDR3 sequence is 15 residues long. Germline V gives CDR1 MNHEY, CDR2 SMNVEV (reference sequence). With 6 bases clipped from V and 2 bases from J, the junction kept 4 bases outside the gene matches. The CDR3 region has the DNA TGTGCCAGCAGCCCTACAGGGGCTGGGGCCAACGTCCTGACTTTC. Residues: CASSPTGAGANVLTF.

The chain carries TRBV16 and TRBJ2-7, with 9 bases fitting TRBD1. This CDR3 is built from 14 residues. Germline trimming cut 6 bases from V and 6 bases from J; bases unmatched to any gene: 9. Per the germline V gene, CDR1 is KGHSY and CDR2 is FQNENV. CDR3 DNA: TGTGCCAGCAGTCCCGGGACAGGGTCTTCCGAGCAGTACTTC. Amino acid sequence: CASSPGTGSSEQYF. The full variable domain, with the rest looked up from reference TRBV16 and TRBJ2-7, is GEEVAQTPKHLVRGEGQKAKLYCAPIKGHSYVFWYQQVLKNEFKFLISFQNENVFDETGMPKERFSAKCLPNSPCSLEIQATKLEDSAVYFCASSPGTGSSEQYFGPGTRLTVT.

This chain links TRBV6-5 with TRBJ1-2, with D hard to call. Looked up from germline, CDR1 is MNHEY and CDR2 is SVGAGI. Trimming pared 6 bases from V and 4 bases from J, leaving 12 bases between. The CDR3 runs to 13 residues. The DNA for the CDR3 is TGTGCCAGCAGCCCCCACGACCTCTATGGCTACACCTTC. Translated, it gives CASSPHDLYGYTF.